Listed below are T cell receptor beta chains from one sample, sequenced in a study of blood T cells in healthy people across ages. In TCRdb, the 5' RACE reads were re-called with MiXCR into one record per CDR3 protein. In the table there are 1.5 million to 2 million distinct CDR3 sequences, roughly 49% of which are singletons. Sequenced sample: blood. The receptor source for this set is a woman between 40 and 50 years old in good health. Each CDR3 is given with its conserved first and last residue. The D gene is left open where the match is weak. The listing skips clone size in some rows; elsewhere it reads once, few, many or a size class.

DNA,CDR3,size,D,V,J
TGTGCCAGCAGCCAAGGACAGGGTATTTTCAATGAGCAGTACTTC,CASSQGQGIFNEQYF,-,TRBD1,TRBV4-2,TRBJ2-5
TGTGCCAGCAGCAAGTTGGGGGTAGCCGTCTACGAGCAGTACTTC,CASSKLGVAVYEQYF,-,-,TRBV14,TRBJ2-7
TGTGCCACCAGCAGCGCCCCGGGATTTGGGGGCTTGGATGAGCAGTTCTTC,CATSSAPGFGGLDEQFF,-,-,TRBV15,TRBJ2-1
TGTGCCAGCACCCTGGAAGGTCAGCTACAAGAGACCCAGTACTTC,CASTLEGQLQETQYF,-,-,TRBV28,TRBJ2-5
TGTGCCAGTCTTAGGGCAGGGTTCACAGATACGCAGTATTTT,CASLRAGFTDTQYF,few,-,TRBV28,TRBJ2-3
TGTGCCAGCAGTTTCGGGGACGCTTCCTACGAGCAGTACTTC,CASSFGDASYEQYF,-,-,TRBV27,TRBJ2-7
TGTGCCAGCAGCATATGGGGTGATGAGCAGTTCTTC,CASSIWGDEQFF,-,-,TRBV7-8,TRBJ2-1
TGCGCCAGCAGCTTGTTCAGATACTCTAGCACAGATACGCAGTATTTT,CASSLFRYSSTDTQYF,-,-,TRBV5-1,TRBJ2-3
TGTGCCAGCAGCTCCCATAGCGGGGGCCCCTACGAGCAGTACTTC,CASSSHSGGPYEQYF,few,TRBD2,TRBV12-3/TRBV12-4,TRBJ2-7
TGCAGTGCTAGTGGCGGCCTTTCCCCCTACACCTTC,CSASGGLSPYTF,few,-,TRBV20-1,TRBJ1-2
TGTGCCAGCAGCCCCAGGGTTCCGGGGGAGACCCAGTACTTC,CASSPRVPGETQYF,-,-,TRBV6-5,TRBJ2-5
TGCGCCAGCAGTACTACCGGGACAGGGGGTGACTACAATGAGCAGTTCTTC,CASSTTGTGGDYNEQFF,few,TRBD1,TRBV5-1,TRBJ2-1
TGCAGTGCTAGCCTACTAGCTGAAAAACTGTTTTTT,CSASLLAEKLFF,few,-,TRBV20-1,TRBJ1-4
TGTGCCAGCAGCGTCGCTTTCGGGCCTGGGGCCAACGTCCTGACTTTC,CASSVAFGPGANVLTF,-,-,TRBV9,TRBJ2-6
TGTGCCAGCAGCTCATATACAGGGTCCCAGTACCATGAGCAGTTCTTC,CASSSYTGSQYHEQFF,few,-,TRBV13,TRBJ2-1
TGTGCCAGCAGTCCGGGGACTACCGGCGGGTATACGCAGTATTTT,CASSPGTTGGYTQYF,few,TRBD2,TRBV6-5,TRBJ2-3
TGTGCCAGCAGTTCCTGGACAGGGGGCAACTACGAGCAGTACTTC,CASSSWTGGNYEQYF,-,TRBD1,TRBV6-5,TRBJ2-7
TGTGCCAGCAGCTCAGCGGGGGGGGGTCACAATGAGCAGTTCTTC,CASSSAGGGHNEQFF,-,TRBD2,TRBV7-3,TRBJ2-1
TGTGCCAGCAGCCGGGACAGAGGAAACTCAGTGTACTTC,CASSRDRGNSVYF,-,TRBD1,TRBV7-2,TRBJ2-7
TGTCAAACCGGGACAGGCCTTTACGAGCAGTACTTC,CQTGTGLYEQYF,many,TRBD1,TRBV6-2/TRBV6-3,TRBJ2-7
TGTGCCAGCAGTTCTCTCGACGGGTACAATGAGCAGTTCTTC,CASSSLDGYNEQFF,-,-,TRBV6-6,TRBJ2-1
TGTGCCAGCAGCCAAGTGGGGACTAGCATAGGGGAGACCCAGTACTTC,CASSQVGTSIGETQYF,few,TRBD2,TRBV3-1,TRBJ2-5
TGCGCCAGCAGGCGAGCGGGGGCTTCAAACTACGAGCAGTACTTC,CASRRAGASNYEQYF,-,TRBD2,TRBV5-1,TRBJ2-7
TGTGCCAGCAGCCCTCGCCCAGGGCCCCTCTATGGCTACACCTTC,CASSPRPGPLYGYTF,few,-,TRBV28,TRBJ1-2
TGTGCCAGCAGCCTCATAGCGGAGTCCTACGAGCAGTACTTC,CASSLIAESYEQYF,few,-,TRBV11-1,TRBJ2-7
TGTGCCATCAGTGAGGCGGGGTCAGAAGGCTACACCTTC,CAISEAGSEGYTF,few,-,TRBV10-3,TRBJ1-2
TGCGCCAGCAGCCAAGAACGTCCCAGCGGACCGGGAAACACCATATATTTT,CASSQERPSGPGNTIYF,once,-,TRBV4-1,TRBJ1-3
TGTGCCAGTGAACCCCCTGGACTAGCGGGGTACACAGATACGCAGTATTTT,CASEPPGLAGYTDTQYF,-,TRBD2,TRBV28,TRBJ2-3
TGTGCCAGCAGCTTAGGGACAGGGGGCGTATCACCCCTCCACTTT,CASSLGTGGVSPLHF,-,TRBD1,TRBV7-2,TRBJ1-6
TGTGCCAGCAGCTTCTTCAACCCTGGGGAGACCCAGTACTTC,CASSFFNPGETQYF,many,-,TRBV5-8,TRBJ2-5
TGTGCCATCAGCTTTCTGGGACAGGGGTTTGTCCAAGAGACCCAGTACTTC,CAISFLGQGFVQETQYF,-,TRBD1,TRBV10-3,TRBJ2-5
TGTGCCAGCAGTTTATACAATGGGCGAAACTATGGCTACACCTTC,CASSLYNGRNYGYTF,-,-,TRBV28,TRBJ1-2
TGTGCCATCAGTGAGAGACGGGCCTACGAGCAGTACTTC,CAISERRAYEQYF,-,-,TRBV10-3,TRBJ2-7
TGTGCCAGCACCGCAACGGGAATGGGGGCCAACGTCCTGACTTTC,CASTATGMGANVLTF,-,-,TRBV7-2,TRBJ2-6
TGTGCCAGCAGCTTATCCACTAGCGCGTTTTACAATGAGCAGTTCTTC,CASSLSTSAFYNEQFF,-,TRBD2,TRBV7-2,TRBJ2-1
TGTGCCAGCAGCTTACAGACAGTAGTGAACACTGAAGCTTTCTTT,CASSLQTVVNTEAFF,-,-,TRBV7-9,TRBJ1-1
TGTGCCAGCAGTTCCTCCCGGACAGGGAGGGGAGAGACCCAGTACTTC,CASSSSRTGRGETQYF,-,-,TRBV28,TRBJ2-5
TGCGCCAGCAGCTTGGGGAGGGTCGCTAGCGGGGGCCCCCTCACAGATACGCAGTATTTT,CASSLGRVASGGPLTDTQYF,-,TRBD2,TRBV5-1,TRBJ2-3
TGCGCCAGCAGCTCCCAGCAGGCCCGCTACAATGAGCAGTACTTC,CASSSQQARYNEQYF,-,-,TRBV5-1,TRBJ2-7
TGCAGTGCTAGCCAGCCTTCCGGAAGAAATGAGCAGTTCTTC,CSASQPSGRNEQFF,-,-,TRBV20-1,TRBJ2-1
TGCAGTGTACAACAACTAGCAGAGACCCAGTACTTC,CSVQQLAETQYF,few,-,TRBV20-1,TRBJ2-5
TGTGCCAGCAGTGAAGATACGGGGGTTAGCACAGATACGCAGTATTTT,CASSEDTGVSTDTQYF,few,-,TRBV6-1,TRBJ2-3
TGTGCCACCAGCAGAGAGGGAGCCCTCACAGATACGCAGTATTTT,CATSREGALTDTQYF,-,-,TRBV15,TRBJ2-3
TGTGCCAGCAGCCAAGATCAAGGCTCCCGGGGTGAAAAACTGTTTTTT,CASSQDQGSRGEKLFF,-,-,TRBV4-2,TRBJ1-4
TGTGCCAGCGCGATCAATACAGGGTCGGGGCAGCCCCAGCATTTT,CASAINTGSGQPQHF,-,-,TRBV7-2,TRBJ1-5
TGTGCCAGCACTAGGACTGGAGAGACCCAGTACTTC,CASTRTGETQYF,few,-,TRBV2,TRBJ2-5
TGTGCCAGCAGTTACTCGAAATATGGGGAGCAGTACTTC,CASSYSKYGEQYF,few,-,TRBV6-6,TRBJ2-7
TGTGCCAGCAGCGTAGGCTTGGGGGGCAAAGATACGCAGTATTTT,CASSVGLGGKDTQYF,-,-,TRBV9,TRBJ2-3
TGCGCCAGCAGACGCGGGCAGACCCTTTTCGAGCAGTACTTC,CASRRGQTLFEQYF,few,-,TRBV5-1,TRBJ2-7
TGCAGCGTTGGGGGGACAGGAAGAGAGACCCAGTACTTC,CSVGGTGRETQYF,-,TRBD1,TRBV29-1,TRBJ2-5
TGTGCCAGCAGACCAGGGCAGAGCTCTGGAAACACCATATATTTT,CASRPGQSSGNTIYF,-,-,TRBV12-3/TRBV12-4,TRBJ1-3